Listed here are 9 T cell receptor beta chains from one sample, sequenced in a study of control samples from healthy donors and cancer patients. Profiled with immunoSEQ multiplex PCR; TCRdb holds only in-frame clones, not every one. The sample includes about 150,000 clones, roughly 94% of them seen just once. Sequenced: blood. These receptors came from a man in his forties or fifties in good health.

The chain has TRBV9 and TRBJ1-1; 9 positions agree with TRBD1. Germline values: CDR1 SGDLS, CDR2 YYNGEE. The CDR3 is 15 amino acids. V dropped 0 bases and J dropped 11; count of bases not matched to a gene: 11. The DNA of the CDR3 is TGTGCCAGCAGCGTAGATGGAACAGGGGGCCGGGGGGCTTTCTTT. Protein: CASSVDGTGGRGAFF.

The genes are TRBV27 and TRBJ1-1, with a tentative D call TRBD1 (6 bases). V was clipped by 6 bases and J by 1 base, with 12 bases between them. CDR1 is MNHEY, CDR2 SMNVEV, per germline (reference sequence). The CDR3 sequence is 14 residues long. The CDR3 protein is CASRLQGRNTEAFF. CDR3 bases: TGTGCCAGCAGGCTACAGGGTAGGAACACTGAAGCTTTCTTT.

The count of this clone is one. V and J are TRBV4-1 and TRBJ1-2; D uncertain. Germline loops: CDR1 MGHRA, CDR2 YSYEKL. The CDR3 is made up of 16 amino acids. Trimming pared 1 base from V and 6 bases from J, leaving 18 bases between. CDR3 nucleotide sequence: TGCGCCAGCAGCCAAGCATGGACGGAGACCCAAGATGGCTACACCTTC. Amino acids: CASSQAWTETQDGYTF.

The rearrangement joins TRBV2 to TRBJ2-6; D may match TRBD1 or TRBD2 (5 bases each). V lost 6 bases and J lost 10, with 16 bases in between. CDR1 is SNHLY and CDR2 is FYNNEI in the germline V gene. CDR3 length equals 14 residues. The chain's CDR3 is CASRPGTELNVLTF. In nucleotides, the CDR3 is TGTGCCAGCAGGCCTGGGACGGAATTAAACGTCCTGACTTTC.

This clone was recorded a few times. CDR3 sequence: CASSPGTGGYEQYF. The CDR3 nucleotides are TGTGCCAGCAGCCCCGGGACAGGAGGATACGAGCAGTACTTC. This chain uses TRBV7-7 with TRBJ2-7, with 8 bases matching TRBD1. V dropped 5 bases and J dropped 4; count of bases not matched to a gene: 7. From germline, CDR1 is SSHAT and CDR2 FNYEAQ (reference sequence). CDR3 size: 14 residues.

The V call is TRBV19, the J call TRBJ1-1; 7 nucleotides match TRBD1. Germline V gene sequence: CDR1 LNHDA, CDR2 SQIVND (reference sequence). V lost 1 base, J lost 4 bases, and 3 bases stayed unmatched. The CDR3 runs 14 residues. CDR3 residues: CASSIGQGGTEAFF. CDR3 DNA: TGTGCCAGTAGTATAGGACAGGGCGGCACTGAAGCTTTCTTT.

This chain joins TRBV9 and TRBJ2-7; TRBD2 matches at 10 bases. CDR3 size: 13 residues. V shed 4 bases and J 12 bases; nucleotides not matched to a gene: 10. In germline, CDR1 is SGDLS, CDR2 YYNGEE. CDR3: CASSPQVAGGVYF. The CDR3 nucleotides read TGTGCCAGCAGCCCCCAGGTAGCGGGGGGAGTGTACTTC.

The gene calls are TRBV30 and TRBJ2-7; no reliable D call. CDR1 is GTSNPN and CDR2 is SVGIG in the germline V gene (reference sequence). CDR3 size: 11 residues. Trimming shortened V by 5 bases and J by 6 bases, and 11 bases separated the two germline ends. Written as DNA, the CDR3 is TGTGCCTGGGCCCTAGTGGGCGAGCAGTACTTC. Its protein product is CAWALVGEQYF.

This rearrangement joins TRBV6-2 or TRBV6-3 to TRBJ2-7; unclear D gene. This CDR3 has 13 amino acids. The germline CDR1 and CDR2 sequences are MNHEY and SVGEGT. V lost 0 bases and J lost 1, with 4 bases in between. This CDR3 is CASSYSISYEQYF. The CDR3 coding sequence is TGTGCCAGCAGTTACTCGATTTCCTACGAGCAGTACTTC.